This T cell receptor beta chain was sequenced during a study of T-cell memory formation after mild COVID-19. As regards this clonotype: Its antigen is undetermined.

CDR3 length equals 12 residues. Looked up from germline, CDR1 is MNHEY and CDR2 is SVGEGT. Trimming stripped 2 bases from V and 3 bases from J, with 4 bases between. TCR alpha and TCR beta cDNA libraries carrying sample barcodes and UMIs were produced by 5'RACE using constant-segment primers. TCRdb analysed the 5' RACE reads with MiXCR anew, one entry per CDR3 protein. The sample lists over 55,000 distinct CDR3 sequences, approximately 12% occurring once. General study points: Memory sampled before infection contained some responding clones, suggesting cross-reactive memory joined.

This clonotype originated in a man younger than 30 who had mild COVID-19 (a few samples of this study predate the infection). Cell type and time point are not known. The chain is built from TRBV6-2 or TRBV6-3 and TRBJ1-1; D gene unclear. The specimen was PBMCs or a T cell subset sorted from them (not recorded which). The CDR3 DNA follows: TGTGCCAGCAGTTACGGGTACACTGAAGCTTTCTTT. It is translated as CASSYGYTEAFF.